This is a list of T cell receptor beta chains from one sample in a study of shared clonotypes between healthy human individuals. Libraries were prepared by immunoSEQ multiplex PCR; TCRdb keeps only in-frame clonotypes and omits some of them. The sample includes nearly 1,000,000 clones, approximately 76% of them seen just once. The sample taken for sequencing was memory CD4+ T cells sorted from blood. The origin of the receptors is a young man in good health. CDR3s include the opening cysteine and the closing phenylalanine or tryptophan. The D gene is left open where the match is weak. Clone size is shown for a subset of rows, as once, few, many or a class of expanded clone.

J | length | size | V | D | CDR3 | DNA
TRBJ2-2 | 15 | once | TRBV4-2 | TRBD2 | CASSQNSGGAGELFF | TGTGCCAGCAGCCAAAATAGCGGGGGGGCCGGGGAGCTGTTTTTT
TRBJ1-4 | 13 | NA | TRBV18 | NA | CASSGGRGEKLFF | TGTGCCAGCTCAGGGGGCCGCGGTGAAAAACTGTTTTTT
TRBJ1-2 | 12 | NA | TRBV5-6 | NA | CASSVTYYGYTF | TGTGCCAGCAGCGTGACCTACTATGGCTACACCTTC
TRBJ2-2 | 15 | NA | TRBV7-2 | TRBD1 | CASSMGQANTGELFF | TGTGCCAGCAGCATGGGACAGGCCAACACCGGGGAGCTGTTTTTT
TRBJ2-1 | 14 | NA | TRBV13 | TRBD2 | CASSLLAGGNEQFF | TGTGCCAGCAGCTTATTAGCGGGGGGCAATGAGCAGTTCTTC
TRBJ2-5 | 15 | NA | TRBV28 | TRBD2 | CASSRSGGARETQYF | TGTGCCAGCAGCCGGAGCGGGGGGGCCCGTGAGACCCAGTACTTC
TRBJ2-7 | 14 | NA | TRBV7-2 | NA | CASTKRGAAYEQYF | TGTGCCAGCACCAAGAGGGGGGCGGCCTACGAGCAGTACTTC
TRBJ2-7 | 15 | NA | TRBV9 | NA | CASSVSGAPSYEQYF | TGTGCCAGCAGCGTATCAGGGGCCCCTTCTTACGAGCAGTACTTC
TRBJ1-1 | 16 | many | TRBV5-8 | NA | CASSWLSDRVNTEAFF | TGTGCCAGCAGCTGGTTGTCGGACAGAGTGAACACTGAAGCTTTCTTT
TRBJ2-2 | 20 | NA | TRBV7-6 | NA | CASSYPPWGAAPSGTGELFF | TGTGCCAGCAGCTACCCCCCGTGGGGAGCGGCCCCATCGGGCACCGGGGAGCTGTTTTTT
TRBJ1-1 | 13 | few | TRBV30 | NA | CAWNPDLNTEAFF | TGTGCCTGGAATCCTGACTTGAACACTGAAGCTTTCTTT
TRBJ2-7 | 13 | NA | TRBV7-8 | NA | CASSLGGDSGQYF | TGTGCCAGCAGCTTAGGGGGGGATTCAGGGCAGTACTTC
TRBJ1-5 | 15 | NA | TRBV27 | TRBD1 | CASGDRVGAGQPQHF | TGTGCCAGCGGGGACAGGGTGGGAGCTGGCCAGCCCCAGCATTTT
TRBJ2-5 | 15 | NA | TRBV30 | TRBD2 | CAWGASGPPKETQYF | TGTGCCTGGGGGGCTAGCGGGCCCCCGAAGGAGACCCAGTACTTC